A single T cell receptor (beta chain) is shown here with its context. The antigen is unknown. The source of the sample is a study of CD8 T cells in ankylosing spondylitis. The study's findings and limits: Reported data indicate significant enrichment of disease-linked clones within matched ankylosing spondylitis synovial fluid. What appeared characteristic of ankylosing spondylitis blood was a TCR beta motif of about eight highly homologous variants. Some motif variants had been reported before (in reactive arthritis synovial fluid and blood).

Trimming left V 1 base short and J 4 bases short, with 8 bases between. The CDR3 has 14 amino acids. In germline, CDR1 is MNHEY, CDR2 SMNVEV (reference sequence). Library preparation for TCR beta used quantitative 5'-RACE with molecular barcodes. TCRdb itself ran the 5' RACE reads through MiXCR, one entry per CDR3 protein. The repertoire holds about 220,000 distinct CDR3 sequences, with approximately 7.3% as singletons. V usage is TRBV27 and J usage is TRBJ2-1, with D perhaps matching TRBD2 (5 bases). The sequence was obtained from a male donor with ankylosing spondylitis. Specimen: blood, either unsorted or a sorted T cell fraction (not recorded which). The CDR3 here is CASSLYSEYNEQFF. The CDR3 nucleotides are TGTGCCAGCAGTTTATATAGCGAATACAATGAGCAGTTCTTC.